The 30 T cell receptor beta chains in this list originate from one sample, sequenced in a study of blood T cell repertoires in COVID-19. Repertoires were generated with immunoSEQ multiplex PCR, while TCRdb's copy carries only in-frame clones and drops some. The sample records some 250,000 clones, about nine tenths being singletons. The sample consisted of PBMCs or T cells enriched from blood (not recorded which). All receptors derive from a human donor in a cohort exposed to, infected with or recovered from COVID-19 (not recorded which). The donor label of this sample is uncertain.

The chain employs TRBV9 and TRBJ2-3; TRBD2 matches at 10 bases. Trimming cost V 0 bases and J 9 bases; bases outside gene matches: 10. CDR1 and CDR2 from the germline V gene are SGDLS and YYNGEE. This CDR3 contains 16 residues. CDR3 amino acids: CASSVEVSGGLGTQYF. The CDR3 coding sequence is TGTGCCAGCAGCGTAGAAGTTAGCGGGGGGCTTGGAACGCAGTATTTT.

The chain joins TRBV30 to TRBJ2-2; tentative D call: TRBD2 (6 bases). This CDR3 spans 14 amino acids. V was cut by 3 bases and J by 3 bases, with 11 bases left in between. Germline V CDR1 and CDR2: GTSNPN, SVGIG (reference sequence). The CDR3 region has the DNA TGTGCCTGGAGGGGACTCCTCTACACCGGGGAGCTGTTTTTT. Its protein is CAWRGLLYTGELFF.

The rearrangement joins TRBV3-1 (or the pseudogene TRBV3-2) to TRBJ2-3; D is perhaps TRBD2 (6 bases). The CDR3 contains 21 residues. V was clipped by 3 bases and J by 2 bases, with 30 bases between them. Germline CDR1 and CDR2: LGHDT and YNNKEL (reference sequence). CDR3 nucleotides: TGTGCCAGCAGCCACTTTCCCGGATTTGGAAGTCAGGCGGGGACCACAGATACGCAGTATTTT. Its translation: CASSHFPGFGSQAGTTDTQYF.

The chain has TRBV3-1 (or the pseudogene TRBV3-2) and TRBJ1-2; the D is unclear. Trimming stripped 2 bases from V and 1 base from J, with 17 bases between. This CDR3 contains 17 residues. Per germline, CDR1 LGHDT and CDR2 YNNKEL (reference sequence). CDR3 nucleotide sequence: TGTGCCAGCAGCCAAACCCCCAAACCCGATAGTAACTATGGCTACACCTTC. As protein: CASSQTPKPDSNYGYTF.

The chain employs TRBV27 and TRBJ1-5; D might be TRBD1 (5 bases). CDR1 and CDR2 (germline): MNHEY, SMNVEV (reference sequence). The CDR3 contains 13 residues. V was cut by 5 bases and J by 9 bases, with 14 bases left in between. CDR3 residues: CASSPGGVGPQHF. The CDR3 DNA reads TGTGCCAGCAGTCCGGGGGGGGTGGGGCCCCAGCATTTT.

CDR3 bases: TGCGCCAGCAGCCATCATCCGGAGAGGGATGAAAAACTGTTTTTT. Translated: CASSHHPERDEKLFF. The chain uses TRBV4-1 and TRBJ1-4; D is ambiguous. Germline V CDR1 and CDR2: MGHRA, YSYEKL. V lost 3 bases, J lost 6 bases, and 14 bases lay in between. CDR3 size: 15 residues.

For the CDR3, the DNA is TGTGCCAGCAGTGGCCAGGGGATCACCGGGGAGCTGTTTTTT. As protein: CASSGQGITGELFF. The rearrangement uses TRBV2 and TRBJ2-2, with TRBD1 as a possible D gene (6 bases). The length of the CDR3 is 14 residues. Germline-derived CDR1 and CDR2 are SNHLY and FYNNEI. The V gene lost 4 bases and the J gene lost 4 bases, with 10 bases spanning the gap.

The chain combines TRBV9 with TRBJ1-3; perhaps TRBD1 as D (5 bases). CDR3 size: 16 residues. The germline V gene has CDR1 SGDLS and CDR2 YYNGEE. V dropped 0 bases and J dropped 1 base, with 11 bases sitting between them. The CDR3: CASSVAGLMSGNTIYF. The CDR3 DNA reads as TGTGCCAGCAGCGTAGCAGGGCTGATGTCTGGAAACACCATATATTTT.

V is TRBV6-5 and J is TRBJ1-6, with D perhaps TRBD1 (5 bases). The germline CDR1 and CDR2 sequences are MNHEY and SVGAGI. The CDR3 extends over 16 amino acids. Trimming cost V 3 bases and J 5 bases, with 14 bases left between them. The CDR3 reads CASSYLSGKHNSPLHF. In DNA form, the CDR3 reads TGTGCCAGCAGTTATTTATCAGGGAAGCATAATTCACCCCTCCACTTT.

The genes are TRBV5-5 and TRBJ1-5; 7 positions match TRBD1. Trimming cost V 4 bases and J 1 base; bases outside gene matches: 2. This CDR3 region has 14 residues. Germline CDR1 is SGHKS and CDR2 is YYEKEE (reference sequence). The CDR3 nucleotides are TGTGCCAGCAGCCCAGGGGGAAGCAATCAGCCCCAGCATTTT. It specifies CASSPGGSNQPQHF.

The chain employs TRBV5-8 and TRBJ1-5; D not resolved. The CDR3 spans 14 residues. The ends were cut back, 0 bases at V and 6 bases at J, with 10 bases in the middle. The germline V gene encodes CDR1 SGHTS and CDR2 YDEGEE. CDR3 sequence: CASSLAMVAQPQHF. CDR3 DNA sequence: TGTGCCAGCAGCTTGGCGATGGTAGCTCAGCCCCAGCATTTT. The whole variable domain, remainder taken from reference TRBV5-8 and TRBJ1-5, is EAGVTQSPTHLIKTRGQQATLRCSPISGHTSVYWYQQALGLGLQFLLWYDEGEERNRGNFPPRFSGRQFPNYSSELNVNALELEDSALYLCASSLAMVAQPQHFGDGTRLSIL.

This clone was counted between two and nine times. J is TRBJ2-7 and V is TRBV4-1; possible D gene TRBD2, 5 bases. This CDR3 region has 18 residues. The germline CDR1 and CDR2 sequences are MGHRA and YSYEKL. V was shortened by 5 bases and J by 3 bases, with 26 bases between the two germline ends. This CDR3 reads CASSSRLLRAPGDYEQYF. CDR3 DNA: TGCGCCAGCAGCTCAAGGTTACTCCGGGCCCCCGGGGACTACGAGCAGTACTTC.

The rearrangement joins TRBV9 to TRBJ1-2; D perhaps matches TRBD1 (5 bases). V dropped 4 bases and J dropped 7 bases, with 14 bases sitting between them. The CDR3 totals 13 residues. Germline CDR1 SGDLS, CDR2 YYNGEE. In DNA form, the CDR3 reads TGTGCCAGCAGCCTGTATGTAGGGGCTGGCTACACCTTC. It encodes CASSLYVGAGYTF.

Here the CDR3 reads CASRQGETQYF. DNA for the CDR3: TGCGCCAGCAGACAGGGGGAGACCCAGTACTTC. V gene TRBV4-3 combines with J gene TRBJ2-5; the match to TRBD1 covers 7 bases. CDR1 LGHNA and CDR2 YSLEER come from the germline V gene. Unmatched junction bases numbered 0, after V lost 6 bases and J lost 5 bases. The CDR3 consists of 11 residues.

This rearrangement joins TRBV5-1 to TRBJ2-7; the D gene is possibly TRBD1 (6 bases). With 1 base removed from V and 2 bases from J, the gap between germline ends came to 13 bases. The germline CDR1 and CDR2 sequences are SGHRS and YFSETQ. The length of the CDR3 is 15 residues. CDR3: CASSLQGFGAYEQYF. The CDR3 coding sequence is TGCGCCAGCAGCTTGCAGGGGTTCGGGGCCTACGAGCAGTACTTC.

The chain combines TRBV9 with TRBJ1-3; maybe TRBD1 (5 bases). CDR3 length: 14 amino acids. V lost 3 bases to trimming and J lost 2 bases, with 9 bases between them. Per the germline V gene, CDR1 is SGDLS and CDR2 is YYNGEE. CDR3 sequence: CASSGTTAGNTIYF. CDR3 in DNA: TGTGCCAGCAGCGGTACGACAGCTGGAAACACCATATATTTT.

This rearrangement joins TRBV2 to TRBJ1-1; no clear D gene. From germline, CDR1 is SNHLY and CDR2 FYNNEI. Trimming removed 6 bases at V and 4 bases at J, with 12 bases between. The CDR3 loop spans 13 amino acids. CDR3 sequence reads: CASRRVVGTEAFF. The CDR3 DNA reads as TGTGCCAGCAGGAGGGTTGTGGGCACTGAAGCTTTCTTT.

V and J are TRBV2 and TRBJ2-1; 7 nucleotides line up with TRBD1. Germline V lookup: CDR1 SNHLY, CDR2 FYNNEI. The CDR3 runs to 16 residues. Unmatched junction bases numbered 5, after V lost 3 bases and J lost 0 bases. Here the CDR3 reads CASSERGLSSYNEQFF. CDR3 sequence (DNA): TGTGCCAGCAGTGAGAGGGGGCTCAGCTCCTACAATGAGCAGTTCTTC.

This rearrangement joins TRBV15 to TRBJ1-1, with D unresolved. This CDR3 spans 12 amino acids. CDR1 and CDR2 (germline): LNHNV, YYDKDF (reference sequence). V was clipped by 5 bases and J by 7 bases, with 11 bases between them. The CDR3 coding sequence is TGTGCCACCAGCCCCCTAGTGGGTGAAGCTTTCTTT. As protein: CATSPLVGEAFF.

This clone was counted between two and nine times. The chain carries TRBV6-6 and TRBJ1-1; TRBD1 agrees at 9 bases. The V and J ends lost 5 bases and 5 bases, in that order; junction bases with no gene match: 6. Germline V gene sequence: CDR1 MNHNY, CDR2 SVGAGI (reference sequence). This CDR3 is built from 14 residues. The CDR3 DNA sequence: TGTGCCAGCAGTAAGGGACAGGGAGGGACTGAAGCTTTCTTT. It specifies CASSKGQGGTEAFF.

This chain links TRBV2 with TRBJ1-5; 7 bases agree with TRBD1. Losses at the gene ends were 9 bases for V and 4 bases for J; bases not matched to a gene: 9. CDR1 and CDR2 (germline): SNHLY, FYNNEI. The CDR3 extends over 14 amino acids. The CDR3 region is CARGARGVNQPQHF. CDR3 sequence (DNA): TGTGCCAGAGGGGCCAGGGGGGTAAATCAGCCCCAGCATTTT.

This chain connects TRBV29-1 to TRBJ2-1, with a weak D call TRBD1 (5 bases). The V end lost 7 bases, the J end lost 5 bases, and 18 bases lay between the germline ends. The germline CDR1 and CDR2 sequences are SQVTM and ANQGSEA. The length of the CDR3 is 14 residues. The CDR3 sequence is CSGLTAMLNNEQFF. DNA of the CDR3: TGCAGCGGGCTGACAGCGATGCTAAACAATGAGCAGTTCTTC.

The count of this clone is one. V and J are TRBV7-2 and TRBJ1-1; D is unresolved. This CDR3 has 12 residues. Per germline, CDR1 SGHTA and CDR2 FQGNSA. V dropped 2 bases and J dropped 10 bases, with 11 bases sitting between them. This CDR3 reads CASSLKYSPAFF. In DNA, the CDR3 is TGTGCCAGCAGCTTAAAGTACAGCCCAGCTTTCTTT.

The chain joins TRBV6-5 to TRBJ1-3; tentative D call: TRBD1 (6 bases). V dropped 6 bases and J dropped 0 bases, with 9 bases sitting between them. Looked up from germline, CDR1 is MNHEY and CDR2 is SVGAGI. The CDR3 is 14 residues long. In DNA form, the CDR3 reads TGTGCCAGCAGCCGGACAGCCTCTGGAAACACCATATATTTT. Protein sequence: CASSRTASGNTIYF.

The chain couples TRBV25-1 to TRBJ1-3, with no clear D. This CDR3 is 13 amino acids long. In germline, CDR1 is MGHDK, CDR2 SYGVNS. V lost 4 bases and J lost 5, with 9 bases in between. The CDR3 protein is CASSGLSRNTIYF. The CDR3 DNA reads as TGTGCCAGCAGTGGTTTATCTAGAAACACCATATATTTT.

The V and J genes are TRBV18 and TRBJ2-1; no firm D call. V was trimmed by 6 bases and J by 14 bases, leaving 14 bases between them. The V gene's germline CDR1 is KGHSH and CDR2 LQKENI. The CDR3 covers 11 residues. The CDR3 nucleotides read TGTGCCAGCTCCCTGGGTCTGGAGAAGTTCTTC. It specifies CASSLGLEKFF. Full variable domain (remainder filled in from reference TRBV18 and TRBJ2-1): NAGVMQNPRHLVRRRGQEARLRCSPMKGHSHVYWYRQLPEEGLKFMVYLQKENIIDESGMPKERFSAEFPKEGPSILRIQQVVRGDSAAYFCASSLGLEKFFGPGTRLTVL.

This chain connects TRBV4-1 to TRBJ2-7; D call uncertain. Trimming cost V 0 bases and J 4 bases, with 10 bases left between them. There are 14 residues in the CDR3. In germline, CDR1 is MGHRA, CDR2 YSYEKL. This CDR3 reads CASSQELVWYEQYF. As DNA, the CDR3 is TGCGCCAGCAGCCAAGAACTGGTATGGTACGAGCAGTACTTC.

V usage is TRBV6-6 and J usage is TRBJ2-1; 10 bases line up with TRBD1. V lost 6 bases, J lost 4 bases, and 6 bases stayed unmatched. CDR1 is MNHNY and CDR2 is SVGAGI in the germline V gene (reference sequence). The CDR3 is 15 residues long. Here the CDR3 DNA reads TGTGCCAGCAGCCAAGACAGGGGGCAATACAATGAGCAGTTCTTC. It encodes CASSQDRGQYNEQFF.

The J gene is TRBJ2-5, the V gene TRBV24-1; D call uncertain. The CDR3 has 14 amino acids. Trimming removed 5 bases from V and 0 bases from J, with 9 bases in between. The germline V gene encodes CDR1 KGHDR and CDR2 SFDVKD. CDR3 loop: CATSVAAYQETQYF. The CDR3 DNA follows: TGTGCCACCAGTGTGGCAGCGTACCAAGAGACCCAGTACTTC.

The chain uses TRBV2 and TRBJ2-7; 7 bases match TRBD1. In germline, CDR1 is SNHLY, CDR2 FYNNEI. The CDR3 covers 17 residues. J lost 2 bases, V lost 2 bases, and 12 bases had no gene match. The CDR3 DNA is TGTGCCAGCAGTGAAAGGGTGGAGAACAGGGGACCCTACGAGCAGTACTTC. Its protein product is CASSERVENRGPYEQYF.